This is a list of T cell receptor beta chains from one sample in a study of Graves' ophthalmopathy and Graves' hyperthyroidism. TCRdb itself ran the multiplex PCR reads through MiXCR, one entry per CDR3 protein. The data show 200,000 to 300,000 distinct CDR3 sequences, around 45% seen once. Source material: peripheral blood. The origin of the receptors is an adult man with Graves' ophthalmopathy. The CDR3 runs from the conserved cysteine through the conserved F or W.

v_gene | CDR3aa
TRBV7-9 | CASSDTRDTQYF
TRBV2 | CASSEGGTSNQPQHF
TRBV29-1 | CSVDIQGLGTEAFF
TRBV9 | CASSWTSGNTGELFF
TRBV19 | CASSIGMGSPEAFF
TRBV6-1 | CASRLPGTEAFF
TRBV15 | CATSRARPHYEQYF
TRBV10-3 | CAISSTGGQFSYEQYF
TRBV6-5 | CASSEGGMSQPQHF
TRBV7-8 | CASRGLATYEQYF
TRBV20-1 | CSARSSDRDYGYTF
TRBV2 | CASANWGAGDTEAFF
TRBV20-1 | CSARDVGARPYEQYF
TRBV7-9 | CASSLLGQGDTQYF
TRBV29-1 | CSVDGQGWFQETQYF
TRBV2 | CASTPGQSNQPQHF
TRBV29-1 | CSVARDRDRWETQYF
TRBV10-3 | CAISESGWDTEAFF
TRBV19 | CASGGFVQETQYF
TRBV29-1 | CSVEEGGAYEQYF
TRBV9 | CASSHGRGPSGELFF
TRBV10-3 | CATLDRENTEAFF
TRBV7-3 | CASSPQGPRAFF
TRBV10-3 | CAISHKQYF
TRBV29-1 | CSVRTAALAFF
TRBV10-3 | CAIRPQGITEAFF
TRBV7-8 | CASSLVKGDYGYTF
TRBV7-9 | CASSPSGETTYEQYF
TRBV19 | CASSSGQGALTGELFF
TRBV29-1 | CSVGGGEWSYEQYF
TRBV7-9 | CASSLSYGTSGYNEQFF
TRBV2 | CASSEFSPGLYGYTF
TRBV5-5 | CASRDPGSEAFF
TRBV12-3/TRBV12-4 | CVSAGPSYEQYF